Each of the 31 T cell receptor beta chains below was sequenced from the same sample in a study of blood T cell repertoires in COVID-19. Sequencing was performed with immunoSEQ multiplex PCR; in TCRdb, only in-frame clones are kept and a portion is missing. The sample includes roughly 230,000 clones, roughly 80% of them seen just once. The sequencing input was peripheral blood. The receptors were sampled from a woman older than 75 with acute or convalescent COVID-19.

The gene calls are TRBV29-1 and TRBJ2-5; D perhaps matches TRBD2 (5 bases). Germline assignment: CDR1 SQVTM and CDR2 ANQGSEA. V shed 0 bases and J shed 4 bases, with 12 bases lying between them. The CDR3 spans 14 residues. Here the CDR3 reads CSVEETDFTETQYF. The DNA of the CDR3 is TGCAGCGTTGAAGAGACGGACTTCACAGAGACCCAGTACTTC.

The chain is built from TRBV5-1 and TRBJ2-1; the match to TRBD2 covers 8 bases. Germline trimming cut 4 bases from V and 7 bases from J; bases unmatched to any gene: 10. This CDR3 comprises 15 residues. Germline assignment: CDR1 SGHRS and CDR2 YFSETQ. The CDR3, as DNA: TGCGCCAGCAGCCAACGGGAGGGTAGCGGGAATGAGCAGTTCTTC. It specifies CASSQREGSGNEQFF. Filled out from reference TRBV5-1 and TRBJ2-1, the complete variable domain reads KAGVTQTPRYLIKTRGQQVTLSCSPISGHRSVSWYQQTPGQGLQFLFEYFSETQRNKGNFPGRFSGRQFSNSRSEMNVSTLELGDSALYLCASSQREGSGNEQFFGPGTRLTVL.

The genes are TRBV6-5 and TRBJ1-1, with a possible D match to TRBD1 (6 bases). CDR1 is MNHEY and CDR2 is SVGAGI in the germline V gene. Trimming shortened V by 8 bases and J by 1 base, and 8 bases separated the two germline ends. The CDR3 sequence is 12 residues long. CDR3 nucleotide sequence: TGTGCCAGCGACAGGTCGAACACTGAAGCTTTCTTT. Translation: CASDRSNTEAFF.

V is TRBV12-3 or TRBV12-4 and J is TRBJ1-1; weak D call: TRBD1 (5 bases). V shed 3 bases and J shed 7 bases, with 12 bases lying between them. The CDR3 consists of 13 residues. This chain's CDR3 is CASSFDRDREAFF. As DNA, the CDR3 is TGTGCCAGCAGTTTCGACAGAGATCGTGAAGCTTTCTTT.

The V and J genes are TRBV28 and TRBJ1-2, with TRBD1 as a possible D gene (5 bases). The V gene's germline CDR1 is MDHEN and CDR2 SYDVKM. CDR3 length: 15 amino acids. With 8 bases removed from V and 2 bases from J, the gap between germline ends came to 18 bases. The CDR3 DNA is TGTGCCAGCTTCCGGGGGGGACGGACAAACTATGGCTACACCTTC. As protein: CASFRGGRTNYGYTF.

The chain carries TRBV28 and TRBJ1-6; D may be TRBD1 (6 bases). The length of the CDR3 is 12 residues. CDR1 and CDR2 (germline): MDHEN, SYDVKM. The V end was cut by 4 bases, the J end by 16 bases, with 14 bases between. The chain's CDR3 is CASSSLTGRLHF. Here the CDR3 DNA reads TGTGCCAGCAGTTCATTAACAGGGCGACTCCACTTT.

DNA for the CDR3: TGTGCCAGCAGCATTAGAGGGGCCAAAAACATTCAGTACTTC. Translated, it gives CASSIRGAKNIQYF. The chain uses TRBV7-2 and TRBJ2-4; D is perhaps TRBD2 (5 bases). CDR1 and CDR2 (germline): SGHTA, FQGNSA. Trimming shortened V by 5 bases and J by 1 base, and 9 bases separated the two germline ends. The CDR3 spans 14 residues. The whole variable domain, remainder taken from reference TRBV7-2 and TRBJ2-4, is GAGVSQSPSNKVTEKGKDVELRCDPISGHTALYWYRQSLGQGLEFLIYFQGNSAPDKSGLPSDRFSAERTGGSVSTLTIQRTQQEDSAVYLCASSIRGAKNIQYFGAGTRLSVL.

The chain couples TRBV28 to TRBJ2-3, with TRBD1 identical over 11 bases. The V gene end was trimmed by 7 bases and the J gene end by 1 base; junction bases not matched to a gene: 1. The CDR3 covers 14 residues. Germline V gene lookup returns CDR1 MDHEN and CDR2 SYDVKM. CDR3 DNA sequence: TGTGCCAGCATGGGACAGGGGGGCACAGATACGCAGTATTTT. Residues: CASMGQGGTDTQYF.

The chain has TRBV19 and TRBJ1-5, with a tentative D call TRBD1 (5 bases). This CDR3 is built from 14 residues. Germline CDR1 is LNHDA and CDR2 is SQIVND (reference sequence). V was pared by 5 bases and J by 3 bases, with 11 bases between. CDR3 residues: CASSRGGTNQPQHF. CDR3 coding DNA: TGTGCCAGTAGTCGTGGGGGGACCAATCAGCCCCAGCATTTT.

The rearrangement joins TRBV6-5 to TRBJ2-7; TRBD2 matches 12 bases. This CDR3 region has 13 residues. Trimming cost V 5 bases and J 9 bases; bases outside gene matches: 5. CDR1 is MNHEY, CDR2 SVGAGI, per germline. The CDR3 loop is CASSPSGGGWQYF. The CDR3 DNA reads as TGTGCCAGCAGTCCTAGCGGGGGGGGTTGGCAGTACTTC.

The J gene is TRBJ1-2, the V gene TRBV6-5; D is possibly TRBD1 (6 bases). The CDR3 is 13 amino acids. V lost 8 bases and J 4 bases, leaving 14 bases between the germline ends. The germline CDR1 and CDR2 sequences are MNHEY and SVGAGI. As DNA, the CDR3 is TGTGCCAGCGGGGAGACAGGTCGCTATGGCTACACCTTC. Amino acid sequence: CASGETGRYGYTF.

J is TRBJ1-4 and V is TRBV9, with a weak D call TRBD1 (5 bases). From germline, CDR1 is SGDLS and CDR2 YYNGEE. The ends were cut back, 3 bases at V and 6 bases at J, with 15 bases in the middle. The CDR3 contains 15 residues. The CDR3 DNA reads TGTGCCAGCAGCGCCTCGGGACTGATACATGAAAAACTGTTTTTT. It translates to CASSASGLIHEKLFF.

This rearrangement joins TRBV5-1 to TRBJ2-5; D unresolved. This CDR3 comprises 14 residues. Per germline, CDR1 SGHRS and CDR2 YFSETQ. Trimming took off 0 bases at V and 1 base at J, with 7 bases between the two ends. The CDR3 sequence: CASSLAQVQETQYF. CDR3 nucleotides: TGCGCCAGCAGCTTGGCCCAGGTCCAAGAGACCCAGTACTTC.

The chain links TRBV7-9 to TRBJ1-1, with TRBD1 identical over 7 bases. This CDR3 comprises 14 residues. Germline CDR1 and CDR2: SEHNR and FQNEAQ (reference sequence). Trimming cost V 3 bases and J 1 base; bases outside gene matches: 2. The CDR3 sequence: CASSFGQANTEAFF. The CDR3 DNA sequence: TGTGCCAGCAGCTTTGGACAGGCGAACACTGAAGCTTTCTTT. Using reference TRBV7-9 and TRBJ1-1 for the parts outside the CDR3, the full variable domain is DTGVSQNPRHKITKRGQNVTFRCDPISEHNRLYWYRQTLGQGPEFLTYFQNEAQLEKSRLLSDRFSAERPKGSFSTLEIQRTEQGDSAMYLCASSFGQANTEAFFGQGTRLTVV.

CDR3 in amino acids: CAISGGGTEAFF. DNA for the CDR3: TGTGCCATCAGTGGGGGAGGGACTGAAGCTTTCTTT. The J gene is TRBJ1-1, the V gene TRBV10-3; D gene uncertain. CDR1 is ENHRY, CDR2 SYGVKD, per germline. This CDR3 is built from 12 residues. V lost 4 bases and J lost 5, with 8 bases in between.

The chain is built from TRBV6-5 and TRBJ1-2; 9 bases match TRBD1. From germline, CDR1 is MNHEY and CDR2 SVGAGI. V shed 2 bases and J 2 bases; nucleotides not matched to a gene: 3. The CDR3 length is 15 residues. CDR3 DNA sequence: TGTGCCAGCAGTTACGCCGGGACAGGGAACTATGGCTACACCTTC. It translates to CASSYAGTGNYGYTF.

V gene TRBV7-9 combines with J gene TRBJ2-2; 8 bases align to TRBD2. The J segment lost 0 bases and the V segment lost 7 bases, leaving 7 bases of the junction unmatched. Germline V CDR1 and CDR2: SEHNR, FQNEAQ (reference sequence). The CDR3 is made up of 16 amino acids. The CDR3 DNA reads as TGTGCCAGCATCCCTAGCGGGCCCTCGAACACCGGGGAGCTGTTTTTT. Encoded protein: CASIPSGPSNTGELFF.

The V gene is TRBV5-5, the J gene TRBJ1-6; 9 bases agree with TRBD1. Per germline, CDR1 SGHKS and CDR2 YYEKEE (reference sequence). The length of the CDR3 is 15 residues. V shed 4 bases and J 5 bases; nucleotides not matched to a gene: 4. The CDR3 region is CASSPWDRDNSPLHF. DNA for the CDR3: TGTGCCAGCAGCCCCTGGGACAGGGATAATTCACCCCTCCACTTT.

The chain employs TRBV5-1 and TRBJ1-3, with 9 nucleotides matching TRBD1. Trimming at V came to 2 bases and at J to 0 bases, leaving 3 bases not matched to a gene. The CDR3 covers 16 residues. Germline CDR1 is SGHRS and CDR2 is YFSETQ. For the CDR3, the DNA is TGCGCCAGCAGCTTAGGACAGGGGACCTCTGGAAACACCATATATTTT. It yields the protein CASSLGQGTSGNTIYF.

This clone was found a few times. The J gene is TRBJ1-1, the V gene TRBV7-8, with D hard to call. Germline values: CDR1 SGHVS, CDR2 FQNEAQ. V dropped 5 bases and J dropped 5 bases, with 15 bases sitting between them. This CDR3 region has 14 residues. DNA of the CDR3: TGTGCCAGCAGCCCCCGGGGTATGGGTACTGAAGCTTTCTTT. As protein: CASSPRGMGTEAFF.

This chain joins TRBV11-2 and TRBJ1-3, with D perhaps matching TRBD1 (5 bases). The CDR3 loop spans 16 amino acids. Per the germline V gene, CDR1 is SGHAT and CDR2 is FQNNGV. Trimming took off 1 base at V and 3 bases at J, with 13 bases between the two ends. CDR3 region: CASSLVRGVDGNTIYF. The CDR3 bases are TGTGCCAGCAGCTTAGTGCGGGGCGTCGATGGAAACACCATATATTTT.

By share, this clone counts as medium-sized. The chain joins TRBV7-9 to TRBJ1-2; D unclear. Germline CDR1 reads SEHNR; CDR2 reads FQNEAQ (reference sequence). The CDR3 is 14 residues long. Trimming removed 0 bases at V and 9 bases at J, with 14 bases between. CDR3 DNA: TGTGCCAGCAGCTTAGCGCTCGGGGTAGAAAGCTACACCTTC. Its translation: CASSLALGVESYTF.

This chain links TRBV19 with TRBJ1-4, with 7 bases lining up with TRBD1. Germline V gene lookup returns CDR1 LNHDA and CDR2 SQIVND (reference sequence). V trimming: 4 bases; J trimming: 8 bases; junction bases outside the gene matches: 10. The CDR3 covers 15 residues. In nucleotides, the CDR3 is TGTGCCAGTAGTAGAGCACGGGAAGGGGGCGAAAAACTGTTTTTT. Translation: CASSRAREGGEKLFF.

The chain employs TRBV7-9 and TRBJ1-6; 9 nucleotides line up with TRBD1. Germline CDR1 reads SEHNR; CDR2 reads FQNEAQ (reference sequence). The CDR3 runs 15 residues. V shed 2 bases, J shed 6 bases, and the junction held 2 bases outside the gene matches. CDR3 nucleotides: TGTGCCAGCAGCTTACCGGGACAGGGTAATTCACCCCTCCACTTT. Amino acids: CASSLPGQGNSPLHF.

V usage is TRBV18 and J usage is TRBJ1-3; 11 nucleotides align to TRBD1. The CDR3 runs 16 residues. V lost 3 bases, J lost 2 bases, and 3 bases stayed unmatched. CDR1 is KGHSH, CDR2 LQKENI, per germline. CDR3 bases: TGTGCCAGCTCACCCGCGGGACAGGGGGCTGGAAACACCATATATTTT. Encoded protein: CASSPAGQGAGNTIYF.

V gene TRBV7-8 combines with J gene TRBJ2-7; 7 bases agree with TRBD2. With 7 bases clipped from V and 0 bases from J, the junction kept 6 bases outside the gene matches. This CDR3 has 14 residues. Germline CDR1 SGHVS, CDR2 FQNEAQ. CDR3 loop: CASTTGRLSYEQYF. CDR3 DNA sequence: TGTGCCAGCACTACCGGGAGGCTCTCCTACGAGCAGTACTTC.

This chain joins TRBV7-2 and TRBJ2-3; D unclear. V gave up 2 bases and J gave up 0 bases, with 9 bases separating them. The V gene's germline CDR1 is SGHTA and CDR2 FQGNSA. The CDR3 has 15 amino acids. The CDR3 sequence is CASSLQTQSTDTQYF. CDR3 in DNA: TGTGCCAGCAGCTTACAGACACAGAGCACAGATACGCAGTATTTT.

This clone was found once. This chain links TRBV5-4 with TRBJ2-7; 8 bases align to TRBD2. This CDR3 is built from 16 residues. CDR1 and CDR2 (germline): SGHNT, YYREEE (reference sequence). The ends lost 4 bases at V and 4 bases at J; junction bases unmatched: 13. CDR3 nucleotides: TGTGCCAGCAGCCCTGCAGGAGCGGGAGCTCGTTACGAGCAGTACTTC. Residues: CASSPAGAGARYEQYF. Using reference TRBV5-4 and TRBJ2-7 for the parts outside the CDR3, the full variable domain is ETGVTQSPTHLIKTRGQQVTLRCSSQSGHNTVSWYQQALGQGPQFIFQYYREEENGRGNFPPRFSGLQFPNYSSELNVNALELDDSALYLCASSPAGAGARYEQYFGPGTRLTVT.

Concerning this clone: In the same sample, other DNA sequences code for this CDR3. V and J are TRBV28 and TRBJ1-5; D ambiguous. Looked up from germline, CDR1 is MDHEN and CDR2 is SYDVKM. CDR3 length: 12 amino acids. Deletions cut 6 bases from V and 4 bases from J, with 7 bases between. For the CDR3, the DNA is TGTGCCAGCAGCCTACTAAATCAGCCCCAGCATTTT. Translation gives CASSLLNQPQHF.

V gene TRBV27 combines with J gene TRBJ1-2; 7 nucleotides align to TRBD1. CDR1 is MNHEY, CDR2 SMNVEV, per germline (reference sequence). Trimming cost V 6 bases and J 4 bases; bases outside gene matches: 8. This CDR3 region has 14 residues. CDR3 amino acids: CASRRQGGSYGYTF. The CDR3 DNA reads as TGTGCCAGCAGGAGACAGGGTGGAAGCTATGGCTACACCTTC.

This clone was seen more than once but under ten times. CDR3 DNA sequence: TGCGCCAGCAGCTCGACAGGACAGGGCAATGAAAAACTGTTTTTT. This gives the protein CASSSTGQGNEKLFF. This chain links TRBV5-1 with TRBJ1-4; 8 bases align to TRBD1. The ends lost 3 bases at V and 5 bases at J; junction bases unmatched: 6. The CDR3 totals 15 residues. In germline, CDR1 is SGHRS, CDR2 YFSETQ.